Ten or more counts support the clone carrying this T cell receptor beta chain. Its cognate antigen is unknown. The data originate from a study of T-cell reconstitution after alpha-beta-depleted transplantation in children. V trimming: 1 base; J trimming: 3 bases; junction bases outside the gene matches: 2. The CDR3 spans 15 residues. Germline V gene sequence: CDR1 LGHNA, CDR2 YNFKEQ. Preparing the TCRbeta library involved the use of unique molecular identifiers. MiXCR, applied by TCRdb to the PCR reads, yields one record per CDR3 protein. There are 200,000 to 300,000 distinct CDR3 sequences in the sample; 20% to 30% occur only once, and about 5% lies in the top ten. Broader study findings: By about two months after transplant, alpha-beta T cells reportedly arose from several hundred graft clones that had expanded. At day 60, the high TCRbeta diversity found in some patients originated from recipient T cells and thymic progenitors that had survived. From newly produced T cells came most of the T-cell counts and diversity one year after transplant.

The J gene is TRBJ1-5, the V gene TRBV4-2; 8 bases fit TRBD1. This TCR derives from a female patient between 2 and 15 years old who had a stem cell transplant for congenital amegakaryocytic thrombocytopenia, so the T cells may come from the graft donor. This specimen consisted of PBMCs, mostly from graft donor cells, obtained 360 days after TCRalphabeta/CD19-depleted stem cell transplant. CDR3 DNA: TGTGCCAGCAGCCAAGGGACAGGGAACAATCAGCCCCAGCATTTT. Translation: CASSQGTGNNQPQHF.